This TCR beta chain emerged from a study of post-analysis software for immune sequencing data. Study conclusions and caveats: Patients used about five TRBV segments, including TRBV5-6, TRBV5-1 and TRBV20-1, more often than controls.

Germline lookup yields CDR1 SGDLS and CDR2 YYNGEE. The V and J ends lost 4 bases and 2 bases respectively, with 21 bases between them. The CDR3 runs 18 residues. TCR beta libraries were prepared from cDNA with unique molecular identifiers. Out of 1 to 10 million T cells, roughly 0.5 million cDNA molecules were generated. TCRdb redid the calling of the PCR reads with MiXCR, one entry per CDR3 protein. The sample lists 180,000 or so distinct CDR3 sequences, 29% occurring once. Only a few counts were recorded for this clonotype. Antigen: not known. The material sequenced was blood. This TCR came from a girl aged 2 to 17 with multiple sclerosis. The chain employs TRBV9 and TRBJ2-2; D may correspond to TRBD1 or TRBD2 (7 bases each). The CDR3 region is CASSLYHGGTVNTGELFF. CDR3 nucleotide sequence: TGTGCCAGCAGCCTCTACCACGGGGGGACAGTCAACACCGGGGAGCTGTTTTTT.